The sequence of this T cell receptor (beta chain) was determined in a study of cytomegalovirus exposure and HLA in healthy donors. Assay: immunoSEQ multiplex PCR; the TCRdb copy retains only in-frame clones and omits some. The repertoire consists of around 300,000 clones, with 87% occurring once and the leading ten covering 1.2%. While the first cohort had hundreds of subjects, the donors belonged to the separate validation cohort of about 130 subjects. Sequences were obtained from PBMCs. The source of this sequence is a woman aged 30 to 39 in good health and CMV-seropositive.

The CDR3 DNA sequence: TGTGCCAGCAGCTCGGCGGGGCTAGGAGTTGGCGAGCAGTACTTC. This translates into CASSSAGLGVGEQYF. The rearrangement joins TRBV11-2 to TRBJ2-7; perhaps TRBD2 as D (6 bases). This CDR3 contains 15 residues. CDR1 and CDR2 (germline): SGHAT, FQNNGV. V was trimmed by 4 bases and J by 6 bases, leaving 19 bases between them.